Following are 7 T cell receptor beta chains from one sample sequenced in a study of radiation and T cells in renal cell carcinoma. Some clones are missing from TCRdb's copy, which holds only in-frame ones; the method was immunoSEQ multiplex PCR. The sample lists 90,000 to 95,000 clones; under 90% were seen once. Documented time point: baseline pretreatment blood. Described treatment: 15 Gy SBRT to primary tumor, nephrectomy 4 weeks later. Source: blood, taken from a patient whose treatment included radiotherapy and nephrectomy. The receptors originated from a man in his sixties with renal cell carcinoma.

The CDR3 protein is CASSERRVEQYF. CDR3 nucleotide sequence: TGTGCCAGCAGTGAACGCAGAGTCGAGCAGTACTTC. This chain links TRBV2 with TRBJ2-7; D is unresolved. The CDR3 runs 12 residues. From germline, CDR1 is SNHLY and CDR2 FYNNEI. Trimming removed 2 bases from V and 6 bases from J, with 8 bases in between.

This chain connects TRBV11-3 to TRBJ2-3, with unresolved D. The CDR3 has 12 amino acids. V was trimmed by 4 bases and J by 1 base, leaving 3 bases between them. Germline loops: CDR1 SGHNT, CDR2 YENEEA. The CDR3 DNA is TGTGCCAGCAGCTCTGGCACAGATACGCAGTATTTT. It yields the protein CASSSGTDTQYF.

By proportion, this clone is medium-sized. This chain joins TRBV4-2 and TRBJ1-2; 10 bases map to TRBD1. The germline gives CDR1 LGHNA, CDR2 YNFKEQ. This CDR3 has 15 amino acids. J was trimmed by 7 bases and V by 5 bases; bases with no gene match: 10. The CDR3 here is CASSSDRDRGPGYTF. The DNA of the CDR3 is TGTGCCAGCAGCTCGGACCGGGACAGGGGCCCTGGCTACACCTTC.

The CDR3 DNA reads as TGTGCCAGCTCACCACCCCAGGGACAGGGGTGGCAGACCCAGTACTTC. Translation gives CASSPPQGQGWQTQYF. The chain combines TRBV18 with TRBJ2-5, with TRBD1 identical over 10 bases. CDR1 KGHSH and CDR2 LQKENI come from the germline V gene. The CDR3 is 16 residues long. Trimming at V came to 0 bases and at J to 6 bases, leaving 7 bases not matched to a gene.

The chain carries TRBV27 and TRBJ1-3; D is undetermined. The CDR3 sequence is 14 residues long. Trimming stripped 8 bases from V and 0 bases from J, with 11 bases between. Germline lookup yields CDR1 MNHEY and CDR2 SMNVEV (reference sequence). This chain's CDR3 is CASLGTGSGNTIYF. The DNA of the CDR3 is TGTGCCAGCCTTGGTACGGGCTCTGGAAACACCATATATTTT.

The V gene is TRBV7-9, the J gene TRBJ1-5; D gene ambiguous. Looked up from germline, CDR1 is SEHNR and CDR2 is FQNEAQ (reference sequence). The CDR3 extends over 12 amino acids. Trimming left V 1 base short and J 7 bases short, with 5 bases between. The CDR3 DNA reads TGTGCCAGCAGCTTAGTTAACCAGCCCCAGCATTTT. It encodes CASSLVNQPQHF.

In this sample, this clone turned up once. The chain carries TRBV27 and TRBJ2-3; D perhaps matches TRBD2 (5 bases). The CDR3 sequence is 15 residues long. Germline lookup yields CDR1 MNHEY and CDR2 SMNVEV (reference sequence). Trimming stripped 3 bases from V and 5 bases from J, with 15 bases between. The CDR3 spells CASSFEYGNRDTQYF. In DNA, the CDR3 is TGTGCCAGCAGTTTTGAGTACGGGAATAGAGATACGCAGTATTTT.